This T cell receptor (beta chain) came from a study of blood T cell repertoires in COVID-19. For the study at large: Specimens from acute and convalescent COVID-19 originated in the United States, Italy and Spain.

In this sample, this clone turned up many times. This CDR3 spans 18 amino acids. Germline V gives CDR1 ENHRY, CDR2 SYGVKD. Losses at the gene ends were 2 bases for V and 6 bases for J; bases not matched to a gene: 13. Original data processing: Estimates of nucleated cell counts were drawn from the amplification of reference gene primers. The assay was immunoSEQ multiplex PCR, and TCRdb's table has in-frame clones only and misses some. V and J calls and clone size follow that table, whereas D and trimming were derived from the DNA. Here the sample spans 200,000 to 300,000 clones, roughly 90% being singletons.

Input material: peripheral blood. The clonotype comes from a man aged 25 to 40 with active or convalescent COVID-19. The chain links TRBV10-3 to TRBJ2-1, with 10 bases matching TRBD2. The CDR3 DNA reads as TGTGCCATCAGTGAGGGCATAGGCAGCGGGGGGGTCGTCAATGAGCAGTTCTTC. Its translation: CAISEGIGSGGVVNEQFF.